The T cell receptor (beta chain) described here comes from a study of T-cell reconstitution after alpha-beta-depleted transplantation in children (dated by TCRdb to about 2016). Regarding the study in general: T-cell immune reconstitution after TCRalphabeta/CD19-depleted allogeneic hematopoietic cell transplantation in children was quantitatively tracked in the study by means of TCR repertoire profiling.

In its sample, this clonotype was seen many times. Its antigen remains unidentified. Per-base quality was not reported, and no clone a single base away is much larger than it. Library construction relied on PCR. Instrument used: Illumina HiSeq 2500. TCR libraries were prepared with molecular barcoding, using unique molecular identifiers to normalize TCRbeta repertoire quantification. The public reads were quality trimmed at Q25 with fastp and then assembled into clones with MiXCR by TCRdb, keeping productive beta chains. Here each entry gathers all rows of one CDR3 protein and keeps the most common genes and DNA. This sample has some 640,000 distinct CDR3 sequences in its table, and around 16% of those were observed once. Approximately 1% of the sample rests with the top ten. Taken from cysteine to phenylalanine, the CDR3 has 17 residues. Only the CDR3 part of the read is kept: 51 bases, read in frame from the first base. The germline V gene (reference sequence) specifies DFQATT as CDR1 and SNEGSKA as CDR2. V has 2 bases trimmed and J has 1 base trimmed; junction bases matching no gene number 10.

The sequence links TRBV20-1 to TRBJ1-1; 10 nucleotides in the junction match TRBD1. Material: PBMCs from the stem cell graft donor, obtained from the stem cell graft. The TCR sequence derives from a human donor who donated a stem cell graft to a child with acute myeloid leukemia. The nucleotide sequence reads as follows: TGCAGTGCTAGACCCGGGACAGGGGACTTTAGGAACACTGAAGCTTTCTTT. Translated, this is CSARPGTGDFRNTEAFF.